The rows below give T cell receptor beta chains drawn from one sample of a study of identical twins. MiXCR, run by TCRdb on the 5' RACE reads, gives a single entry per CDR3 protein. The sample lists about 520,000 distinct CDR3 sequences; around 20% were seen once. These data were also filed under a second study, of T cells expressing NK-cell markers.

The sequenced material came from CD4+ T cells sorted from blood. The receptors stem from a young woman in good health. CDR3s include the opening cysteine and the closing phenylalanine or tryptophan. D genes are given only for firm matches. Where a row states a size, it is once, few, many or the class of an expanded clone; other rows omit it.

size: NA
J: TRBJ1-1
D: NA
V: TRBV5-1
CDR3: CASSPDGWGMNTEAFF
DNA: TGCGCCAGCAGCCCCGACGGATGGGGAATGAACACTGAAGCTTTCTTT

size: NA
J: TRBJ2-2
D: TRBD2
V: TRBV27
CDR3: CASSPNPGLAGVTGELFF
DNA: TGTGCCAGCAGTCCTAACCCGGGGCTAGCGGGGGTCACCGGGGAGCTGTTTTTT

size: NA
J: TRBJ2-5
D: NA
V: TRBV12-3/TRBV12-4
CDR3: CASSGAVETQYF
DNA: TGTGCCAGCAGTGGAGCGGTAGAGACCCAGTACTTC

size: many
J: TRBJ1-6
D: NA
V: TRBV20-1
CDR3: CSARDPGNYDNSPLHF
DNA: TGCAGTGCTAGAGATCCAGGGAACTACGACAATTCACCCCTCCACTTT

size: NA
J: TRBJ2-5
D: NA
V: TRBV7-2
CDR3: CASSSTKQETQYF
DNA: TGTGCCAGCAGCTCGACTAAACAAGAGACCCAGTACTTC

size: NA
J: TRBJ2-3
D: NA
V: TRBV10-1
CDR3: CASSGSWSIDTQYF
DNA: TGCGCCAGCTCCGGGAGTTGGAGCATAGATACGCAGTATTTT

size: NA
J: TRBJ2-4
D: TRBD2
V: TRBV20-1
CDR3: CSAWVAGGIKNIQYF
DNA: TGCAGTGCTTGGGTAGCGGGAGGAATCAAAAACATTCAGTACTTC

size: NA
J: TRBJ2-7
D: NA
V: TRBV21-1
CDR3: CASSKATRGPAYEQYF
DNA: TGTGCCAGCAGCAAAGCCACCCGGGGACCAGCCTACGAGCAGTACTTC

size: NA
J: TRBJ2-4
D: NA
V: TRBV20-1
CDR3: CSAPKGRGAKNIQYF
DNA: TGCAGTGCTCCGAAGGGGCGGGGCGCCAAAAACATTCAGTACTTC

size: NA
J: TRBJ2-5
D: TRBD1
V: TRBV5-1
CDR3: CASSRTGGFEETQYF
DNA: TGCGCCAGCAGCCGCACAGGGGGCTTCGAAGAGACCCAGTACTTC

size: NA
J: TRBJ2-2
D: NA
V: TRBV6-1
CDR3: CASSPPGLTTGELFF
DNA: TGTGCCAGCAGTCCTCCGGGACTCACCACCGGGGAGCTGTTTTTT

size: few
J: TRBJ1-1
D: NA
V: TRBV3-1
CDR3: CASSQWQNTEAFF
DNA: TGTGCCAGCAGCCAGTGGCAGAACACTGAAGCTTTCTTT

size: few
J: TRBJ2-2
D: NA
V: TRBV7-2
CDR3: CASSLQGGGNTGELFF
DNA: TGTGCCAGCAGCTTACAGGGGGGGGGAAACACCGGGGAGCTGTTTTTT

size: few
J: TRBJ1-1
D: TRBD1
V: TRBV20-1
CDR3: CSARAYRGNTEAFF
DNA: TGCAGTGCTAGAGCGTACAGGGGGAACACTGAAGCTTTCTTT

size: NA
J: TRBJ2-1
D: TRBD2
V: TRBV11-3
CDR3: CASREVKGYNEQFF
DNA: TGTGCCAGCCGGGAGGTCAAGGGTTACAATGAGCAGTTCTTC

size: few
J: TRBJ2-5
D: TRBD2
V: TRBV12-3/TRBV12-4
CDR3: CASRWGLAYQETQYF
DNA: TGTGCCAGCAGATGGGGACTAGCGTACCAAGAGACCCAGTACTTC

size: few
J: TRBJ2-7
D: TRBD2
V: TRBV7-8
CDR3: CASSPHGSGPYEQYF
DNA: TGTGCCAGCAGCCCCCATGGTAGCGGGCCCTACGAGCAGTACTTC

size: few
J: TRBJ2-7
D: TRBD1
V: TRBV20-1
CDR3: CSARDFNRGSMSYEQYF
DNA: TGCAGTGCTAGAGATTTCAACAGGGGGTCGATGTCCTACGAGCAGTACTTC

size: NA
J: TRBJ2-5
D: NA
V: TRBV7-9
CDR3: CASSFDGHQETQYF
DNA: TGTGCCAGCAGCTTCGACGGGCACCAAGAGACCCAGTACTTC

size: few
J: TRBJ1-2
D: NA
V: TRBV10-3
CDR3: CAISDKGGGYGYTF
DNA: TGTGCCATCAGTGATAAAGGGGGAGGATATGGCTACACCTTC

size: NA
J: TRBJ1-1
D: NA
V: TRBV7-9
CDR3: CASSSKNTEAFF
DNA: TGTGCCAGCAGCTCGAAGAACACTGAAGCTTTCTTT

size: few
J: TRBJ1-6
D: NA
V: TRBV7-9
CDR3: CASSPDLSHSPLHF
DNA: TGTGCCAGCAGCCCAGACTTGTCTCATTCACCCCTCCACTTT

size: NA
J: TRBJ2-7
D: TRBD1
V: TRBV5-1
CDR3: CASSGQAPGQYF
DNA: TGCGCCAGCAGCGGACAGGCGCCGGGGCAGTACTTC